A single sample gave rise to the 24 T cell receptor beta chains below, sequenced in a study of cytomegalovirus exposure and HLA in healthy donors (TCRdb year 2017). The library relied on the immunoSEQ multiplex PCR assay. The clones in this table, taken by TCRdb from immuneACCESS, are in-frame only. Not every clone is retained; where verified, under half of the shortfall comes from an unresolved V gene, and the cause of the rest is unknown. Within this sample are 150,000 to 200,000 clones, with approximately 87% of them counted one time only. In total, the top ten clones hold roughly 1.4% of the sample. Sequencing was done on a sample of PBMCs. These receptors were obtained from a woman younger than 45 in good health and CMV-seronegative.

As to this clone: At one boundary the junction diverges from the germline segment, which might be a read error. The J gene is TRBJ2-3, the V gene TRBV19; D is unclear. The CDR3 runs to 14 residues. Germline CDR1 reads LNHDA; CDR2 reads SQIVND (reference sequence). The CDR3 region is CASSIDEVPTHLHF. CDR3 in DNA: TGTGCCAGTAGTATAGATGAGGTACCAACACATTTGCATTTT.

The rearrangement joins TRBV4-1 to TRBJ1-1, with D perhaps TRBD1 (5 bases). From germline, CDR1 is MGHRA and CDR2 YSYEKL. The V and J ends lost 1 base and 3 bases respectively, with 12 bases between them. The CDR3 is made up of 15 amino acids. The DNA of the CDR3 is TGCGCCAGCAGCCAAGCCCCGACAGCGTACACTGAAGCTTTCTTT. This translates into CASSQAPTAYTEAFF.

The chain employs TRBV15 and TRBJ1-1; 8 nucleotides agree with TRBD1. Germline CDR1 reads LNHNV; CDR2 reads YYDKDF (reference sequence). J gave up 4 bases and V 4 bases, and 8 bases lay outside the gene matches. There are 15 residues in the CDR3. CDR3 sequence (DNA): TGTGCCACCAGCAAAGATTTAGACAGGGGCACTGAAGCTTTCTTT. This encodes CATSKDLDRGTEAFF.

The rearrangement joins TRBV2 to TRBJ1-1; 7 nucleotides line up with TRBD1. Trimming at V came to 5 bases and at J to 0 bases, leaving 3 bases not matched to a gene. CDR1 and CDR2 (germline): SNHLY, FYNNEI. CDR3 size: 14 residues. The CDR3 DNA follows: TGTGCCAGCAGTTGGGGACAGTTGAACACTGAAGCTTTCTTT. Amino acids: CASSWGQLNTEAFF.

The CDR3 coding sequence is TGTGCCAGCGTACAGGGCTTAGGTGAAAAACTGTTTTTT. It codes for CASVQGLGEKLFF. The chain has TRBV5-6 and TRBJ1-4; D possibly corresponds to TRBD1 (6 bases). V was clipped by 7 bases and J by 7 bases, with 14 bases between them. This CDR3 spans 13 amino acids. Germline-derived CDR1 and CDR2 are SGHDT and YYEEEE.

The chain carries TRBV4-1 and TRBJ1-1; TRBD1 is a possible D gene (5 bases). This CDR3 has 13 amino acids. The germline V gene has CDR1 MGHRA and CDR2 YSYEKL. Trimming removed 7 bases from V and 0 bases from J, with 9 bases in between. CDR3 sequence (DNA): TGCGCCAGCACGGGGGGAATGAACACTGAAGCTTTCTTT. As protein: CASTGGMNTEAFF.

This chain joins TRBV20-1 and TRBJ2-1; 7 bases align to TRBD2. Germline V gene sequence: CDR1 DFQATT, CDR2 SNEGSKA (reference sequence). The CDR3 is 9 residues long. CDR3 in amino acids: CTPGGEQFF. The CDR3 region has the DNA TGCACCCCGGGGGGTGAGCAGTTCTTC.

The genes are TRBV19 and TRBJ1-1, with D possibly TRBD1 on 6 matching bases. CDR1 and CDR2 (germline): LNHDA, SQIVND (reference sequence). The CDR3 is made up of 13 amino acids. The V end was cut by 5 bases, the J end by 6 bases, with 13 bases between. CDR3 nucleotide sequence: TGTGCCAGTAGTCCCGTTGGGGGCGCTGAAGCTTTCTTT. Encoded protein: CASSPVGGAEAFF. The full variable domain, completed using reference TRBV19 and TRBJ1-1, is DGGITQSPKYLFRKEGQNVTLSCEQNLNHDAMYWYRQDPGQGLRLIYYSQIVNDFQKGDIAEGYSVSREKKESFPLTVTSAQKNPTAFYLCASSPVGGAEAFFGQGTRLTVV.

This clone was seen just once. The rearrangement joins TRBV15 to TRBJ1-2, with D tentatively TRBD1 (6 bases). The CDR3 covers 17 residues. Trimming pared 0 bases from V and 4 bases from J, leaving 18 bases between. Germline V gene sequence: CDR1 LNHNV, CDR2 YYDKDF (reference sequence). CDR3 amino acids: CATSRDRSTGPIYGYTF. As DNA, the CDR3 is TGTGCCACCAGCAGAGATCGGTCCACAGGGCCAATCTATGGCTACACCTTC. The full variable domain, its missing parts supplied by reference TRBV15 and TRBJ1-2, is DAMVIQNPRYQVTQFGKPVTLSCSQTLNHNVMYWYQQKSSQAPKLLFHYYDKDFNNEADTPDNFQSRRPNTSFCFLDIRSPGLGDTAMYLCATSRDRSTGPIYGYTFGSGTRLTVV.

This clone was seen a few times. This chain joins TRBV7-9 and TRBJ1-1; weak D call: TRBD1 (6 bases). The CDR3 has 16 residues. V lost 5 bases, J lost 0 bases, and 16 bases lay in between. Germline CDR1 reads SEHNR; CDR2 reads FQNEAQ (reference sequence). CDR3 sequence reads: CASSDSPDSLNTEAFF. The DNA of the CDR3 is TGTGCCAGCAGCGATAGCCCGGACAGCCTGAACACTGAAGCTTTCTTT. The full variable domain, rest sourced from reference TRBV7-9 and TRBJ1-1, is DTGVSQNPRHKITKRGQNVTFRCDPISEHNRLYWYRQTLGQGPEFLTYFQNEAQLEKSRLLSDRFSAERPKGSFSTLEIQRTEQGDSAMYLCASSDSPDSLNTEAFFGQGTRLTVV.

This clone was found once. The gene calls are TRBV7-2 and TRBJ2-2; D not resolved. The CDR3 length is 17 residues. Deletions cut 5 bases from V and 2 bases from J, with 18 bases between. The germline CDR1 and CDR2 sequences are SGHTA and FQGNSA. This CDR3 is CASSPRGSASNTGELFF. CDR3 coding DNA: TGTGCCAGCAGCCCTAGAGGCTCGGCCAGTAACACCGGGGAGCTGTTTTTT. Looking up the rest from reference TRBV7-2 and TRBJ2-2 gives the full variable domain: GAGVSQSPSNKVTEKGKDVELRCDPISGHTALYWYRQSLGQGLEFLIYFQGNSAPDKSGLPSDRFSAERTGGSVSTLTIQRTQQEDSAVYLCASSPRGSASNTGELFFGEGSRLTVL.

This chain joins TRBV7-9 and TRBJ2-5, with TRBD2 matching over 9 bases. Looked up from germline, CDR1 is SEHNR and CDR2 is FQNEAQ (reference sequence). The V and J ends lost 3 bases and 1 base, in that order; junction bases with no gene match: 6. This CDR3 contains 16 residues. This CDR3 reads CASSFLAGVGQETQYF. The CDR3 bases are TGTGCCAGCAGCTTCTTAGCGGGGGTGGGCCAAGAGACCCAGTACTTC.

J is TRBJ1-2 and V is TRBV30, with TRBD1 identical over 7 bases. J gave up 5 bases and V 4 bases, and 7 bases lay outside the gene matches. Germline CDR1 reads GTSNPN; CDR2 reads SVGIG (reference sequence). The CDR3 runs 13 residues. The CDR3 nucleotides read TGTGCCTGGACCGGGACAGCGTTTTATGGCTACACCTTC. Encoded protein: CAWTGTAFYGYTF.

The chain has TRBV5-1 and TRBJ1-3; D possibly corresponds to TRBD1 (6 bases). The CDR3 consists of 16 residues. The V and J ends lost 0 bases and 0 bases respectively, with 10 bases between them. The germline gives CDR1 SGHRS, CDR2 YFSETQ. The CDR3 spells CASSLGGGLSGNTIYF. For the CDR3, the DNA is TGCGCCAGCAGCTTGGGGGGGGGCCTCTCTGGAAACACCATATATTTT.

This sequence joins TRBV15 and TRBJ2-7; the D is unclear. The V gene's germline CDR1 is LNHNV and CDR2 YYDKDF (reference sequence). V was shortened by 1 base and J by 11 bases, with 12 bases between the two germline ends. The CDR3 has 12 residues. CDR3 in amino acids: CATSRGESEEYF. The CDR3 DNA is TGTGCCACCAGCAGAGGAGAAAGTGAGGAGTACTTC.

The rearrangement joins TRBV6-1 to TRBJ1-4, with D unclear. V dropped 9 bases and J dropped 7 bases, with 12 bases sitting between them. CDR1 MNHNS and CDR2 SASEGT come from the germline V gene. The CDR3 totals 12 residues. Here the CDR3 DNA reads TGTGCCAGTCGGAGCGGACGTGAAAAACTGTTTTTT. This codes for CASRSGREKLFF.

V gene TRBV10-3 combines with J gene TRBJ1-1; no clear D. The germline V and J ends were trimmed by 2 bases and 1 base, with 8 bases remaining between them. Germline V gene lookup returns CDR1 ENHRY and CDR2 SYGVKD. CDR3 size: 14 residues. The CDR3 nucleotides are TGTGCCATCAGTGAGCTCGAGAGGAACACTGAAGCTTTCTTT. It translates to CAISELERNTEAFF.

CDR3 sequence (DNA): TGTGCCAGCAGTGTGGGCGCAGGGACTCAAGAGACCCAGTACTTC. Its translation: CASSVGAGTQETQYF. The genes are TRBV2 and TRBJ2-5, with D perhaps matching TRBD2 (6 bases). The CDR3 runs 15 residues. The germline gives CDR1 SNHLY, CDR2 FYNNEI. Trimming cost V 4 bases and J 2 bases, with 14 bases left between them.

The rearrangement links TRBV19 to TRBJ1-2; D is unclear. Germline loops: CDR1 LNHDA, CDR2 SQIVND (reference sequence). V was pared by 5 bases and J by 4 bases, with 14 bases between. The CDR3 loop spans 14 amino acids. This CDR3 reads CASSWSGKGYGYTF. The CDR3 DNA sequence: TGTGCCAGTAGTTGGTCAGGCAAAGGCTATGGCTACACCTTC.

This clone was counted once. V usage is TRBV7-9 and J usage is TRBJ1-4; 7 nucleotides align to TRBD1. Germline V lookup: CDR1 SEHNR, CDR2 FQNEAQ (reference sequence). The CDR3 length is 13 residues. V was pared by 5 bases and J by 5 bases, with 2 bases of the junction left unmatched. The CDR3: CASSPQGNEKLFF. Here the CDR3 DNA reads TGTGCCAGCAGCCCACAGGGGAATGAAAAACTGTTTTTT.

The J gene is TRBJ1-3, the V gene TRBV7-6; D remains unclear. V lost 5 bases and J 2 bases, leaving 10 bases between the germline ends. CDR1 and CDR2 (germline): SGHVS, FNYEAQ. This CDR3 contains 14 residues. Here the CDR3 reads CASSHAGPGNTIYF. Here the CDR3 DNA reads TGTGCCAGCAGCCACGCGGGTCCTGGAAACACCATATATTTT.

This CDR3 reads CASSYGTGNSPLHF. In DNA, the CDR3 is TGTGCCAGCAGTTATGGGACAGGGAATTCACCCCTCCACTTT. The chain has TRBV6-5 and TRBJ1-6, with 9 bases matching TRBD1. Germline V gene lookup returns CDR1 MNHEY and CDR2 SVGAGI. With 3 bases clipped from V and 7 bases from J, the junction kept 1 base outside the gene matches. The length of the CDR3 is 14 residues.

The chain employs TRBV6-1 and TRBJ2-2; 9 nucleotides agree with TRBD1. Trimming at V came to 3 bases and at J to 6 bases, leaving 8 bases not matched to a gene. The CDR3 loop spans 16 amino acids. In germline, CDR1 is MNHNS, CDR2 SASEGT. CDR3 residues: CASSDWGQGFAGELFF. As DNA, the CDR3 is TGTGCCAGCAGTGATTGGGGACAGGGTTTCGCCGGGGAGCTGTTTTTT.

This clone has just one count. The chain couples TRBV2 to TRBJ1-5; possible D gene TRBD1, 6 bases. The CDR3 runs 13 residues. The ends were cut back, 6 bases at V and 3 bases at J, with 9 bases in the middle. The germline CDR1 and CDR2 sequences are SNHLY and FYNNEI. As DNA, the CDR3 is TGTGCCAGCAGCTGGGACAACAATCAGCCCCAGCATTTT. Its translation is CASSWDNNQPQHF.